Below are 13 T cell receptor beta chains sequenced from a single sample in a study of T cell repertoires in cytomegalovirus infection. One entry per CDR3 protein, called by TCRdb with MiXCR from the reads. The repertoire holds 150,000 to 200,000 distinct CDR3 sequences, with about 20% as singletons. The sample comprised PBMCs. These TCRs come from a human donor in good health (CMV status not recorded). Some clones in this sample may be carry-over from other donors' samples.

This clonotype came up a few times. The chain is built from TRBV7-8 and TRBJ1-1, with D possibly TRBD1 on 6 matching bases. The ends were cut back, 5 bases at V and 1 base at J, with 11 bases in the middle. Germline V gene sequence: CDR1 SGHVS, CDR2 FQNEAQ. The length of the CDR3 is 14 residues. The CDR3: CASSINRANTEAFF. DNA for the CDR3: TGTGCCAGCAGCATCAACAGGGCGAACACTGAAGCTTTCTTT.

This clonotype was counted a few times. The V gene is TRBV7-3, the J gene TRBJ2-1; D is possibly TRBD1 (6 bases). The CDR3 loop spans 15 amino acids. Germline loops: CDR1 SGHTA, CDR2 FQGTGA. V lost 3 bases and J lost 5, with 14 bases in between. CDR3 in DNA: TGTGCCAGCAGCTTCGGGACATCGCTAAACAATGAGCAGTTCTTC. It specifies CASSFGTSLNNEQFF.

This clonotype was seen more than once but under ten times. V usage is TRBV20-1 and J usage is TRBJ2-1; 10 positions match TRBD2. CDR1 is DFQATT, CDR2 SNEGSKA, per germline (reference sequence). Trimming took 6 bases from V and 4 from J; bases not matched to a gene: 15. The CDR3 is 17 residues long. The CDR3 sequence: CSANAWASGGLYNEQFF. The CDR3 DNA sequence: TGCAGTGCCAATGCGTGGGCTAGCGGGGGCCTTTACAATGAGCAGTTCTTC.

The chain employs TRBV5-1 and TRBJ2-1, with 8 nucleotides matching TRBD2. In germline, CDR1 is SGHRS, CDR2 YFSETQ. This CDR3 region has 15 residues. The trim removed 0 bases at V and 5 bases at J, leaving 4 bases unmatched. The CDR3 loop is CASSLGTSRDNEQFF. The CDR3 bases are TGCGCCAGCAGCTTGGGGACTAGCCGTGACAATGAGCAGTTCTTC.

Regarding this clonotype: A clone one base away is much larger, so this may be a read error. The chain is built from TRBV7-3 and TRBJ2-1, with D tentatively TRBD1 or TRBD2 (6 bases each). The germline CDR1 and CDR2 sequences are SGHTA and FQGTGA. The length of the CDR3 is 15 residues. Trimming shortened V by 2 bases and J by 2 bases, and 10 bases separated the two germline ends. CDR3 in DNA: TGTGCCAGCAGCTTAGACGGGGGCCCCTACAATGAGCAGTTCTTC. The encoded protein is CASSLDGGPYNEQFF.

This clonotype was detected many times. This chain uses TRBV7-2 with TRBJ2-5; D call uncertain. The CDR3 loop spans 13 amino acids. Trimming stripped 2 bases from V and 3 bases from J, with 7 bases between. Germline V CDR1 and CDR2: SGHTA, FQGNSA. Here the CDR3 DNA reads TGTGCCAGCAGCTTAAACGGTGAAGAGACCCAGTACTTC. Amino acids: CASSLNGEETQYF.

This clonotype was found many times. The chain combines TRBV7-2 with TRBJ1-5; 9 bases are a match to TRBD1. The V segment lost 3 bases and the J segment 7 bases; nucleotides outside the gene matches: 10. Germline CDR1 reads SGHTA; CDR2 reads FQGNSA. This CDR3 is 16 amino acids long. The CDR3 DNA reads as TGTGCCAGCAGCTTCGCCGGGACAGGGCCAGGACAGCCCCAGCATTTT. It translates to CASSFAGTGPGQPQHF.

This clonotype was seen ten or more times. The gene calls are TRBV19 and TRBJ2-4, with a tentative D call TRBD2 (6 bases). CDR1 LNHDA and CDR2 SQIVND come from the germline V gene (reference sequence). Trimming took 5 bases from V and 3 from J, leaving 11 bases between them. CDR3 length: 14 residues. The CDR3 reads CASSPAGYKNIQYF. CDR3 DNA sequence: TGTGCCAGTAGTCCCGCGGGATACAAAAACATTCAGTACTTC.

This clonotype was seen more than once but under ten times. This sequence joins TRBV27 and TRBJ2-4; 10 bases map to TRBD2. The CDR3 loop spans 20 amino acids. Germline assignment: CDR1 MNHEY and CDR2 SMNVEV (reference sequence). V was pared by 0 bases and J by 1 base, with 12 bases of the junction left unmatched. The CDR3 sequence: CASSLSFRAGGPGAKNIQYF. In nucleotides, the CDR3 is TGTGCCAGCAGTTTATCGTTTCGAGCGGGAGGGCCGGGGGCCAAAAACATTCAGTACTTC.

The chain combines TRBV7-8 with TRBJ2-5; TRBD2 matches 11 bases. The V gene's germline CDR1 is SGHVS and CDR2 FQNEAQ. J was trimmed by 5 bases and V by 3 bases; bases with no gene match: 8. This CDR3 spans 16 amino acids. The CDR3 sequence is CASSFYSGRGGETQYF. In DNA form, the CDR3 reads TGTGCCAGCAGCTTTTATAGCGGGAGGGGGGGGGAGACCCAGTACTTC.

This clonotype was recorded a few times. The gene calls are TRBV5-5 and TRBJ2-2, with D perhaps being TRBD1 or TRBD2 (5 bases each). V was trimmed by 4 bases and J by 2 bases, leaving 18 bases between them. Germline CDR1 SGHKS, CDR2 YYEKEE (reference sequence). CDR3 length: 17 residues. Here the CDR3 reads CASSRVSGSVNTGELFF. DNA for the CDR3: TGTGCCAGCAGCCGAGTGTCAGGGAGTGTCAACACCGGGGAGCTGTTTTTT.

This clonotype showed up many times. This chain's CDR3 is CASTPSLGDRQYNEQFF. As DNA, the CDR3 is TGTGCCAGCACCCCGAGTTTGGGGGACAGGCAGTACAATGAGCAGTTCTTC. J is TRBJ2-1 and V is TRBV12-3 or TRBV12-4; TRBD1 aligns across 8 bases. Trimming cost V 7 bases and J 4 bases; bases outside gene matches: 15. The CDR3 loop spans 17 amino acids.

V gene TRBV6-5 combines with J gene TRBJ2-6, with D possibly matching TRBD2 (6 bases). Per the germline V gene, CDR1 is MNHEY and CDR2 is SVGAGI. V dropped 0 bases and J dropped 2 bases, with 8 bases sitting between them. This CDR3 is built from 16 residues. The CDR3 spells CASSYSWGAGANVLTF. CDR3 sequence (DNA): TGTGCCAGCAGTTACTCGTGGGGGGCTGGGGCCAACGTCCTGACTTTC.